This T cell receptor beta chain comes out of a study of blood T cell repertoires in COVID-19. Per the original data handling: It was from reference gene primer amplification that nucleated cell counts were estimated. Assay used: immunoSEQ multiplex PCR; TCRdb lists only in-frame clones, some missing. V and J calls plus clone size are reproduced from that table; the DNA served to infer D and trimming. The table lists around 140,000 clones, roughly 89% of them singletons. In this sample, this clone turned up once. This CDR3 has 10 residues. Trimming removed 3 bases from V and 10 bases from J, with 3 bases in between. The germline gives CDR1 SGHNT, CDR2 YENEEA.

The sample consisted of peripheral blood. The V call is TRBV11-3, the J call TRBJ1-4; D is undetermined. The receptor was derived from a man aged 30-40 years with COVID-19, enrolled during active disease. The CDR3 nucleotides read TGTGCCAGCAGCTTCGGAAAACTGTTTTTT. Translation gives CASSFGKLFF.